One and the same sample provided the 32 T cell receptor beta chains below, sequenced in a study of control samples from healthy donors and cancer patients (dated by TCRdb to between 2020 and 2021). Libraries were prepared through the immunoSEQ multiplex PCR assay. TCRdb holds this immuneACCESS table with in-frame rearrangements only. Some clones are missing; in checked studies, unresolved V genes explain under half, and the rest has no known cause. Across this sample there are around 250,000 clones, with roughly 80% seen only once. About 14% of the sample is held by the ten biggest clonotypes. Material: PBMCs. These receptors were obtained from a woman aged 55 to 70 with lung cancer.

CDR3 region: CASSRSGSGVYNEQFF. CDR3 DNA: TGTGCCAGCAGTCGGTCCGGTAGCGGGGTTTACAATGAGCAGTTCTTC. V and J are TRBV5-4 and TRBJ2-1; 8 positions agree with TRBD2. Germline assignment: CDR1 SGHNT and CDR2 YYREEE (reference sequence). The CDR3 covers 16 residues. The J segment lost 4 bases and the V segment lost 5 bases, leaving 11 bases of the junction unmatched.

The chain combines TRBV12-3 or TRBV12-4 with TRBJ1-1; D call uncertain. Trimming shortened V by 7 bases and J by 4 bases, and 13 bases separated the two germline ends. The CDR3 has 13 amino acids. The chain's CDR3 is CASTPTAATEAFF. DNA for the CDR3: TGTGCCAGCACGCCAACGGCGGCCACTGAAGCTTTCTTT.

J is TRBJ2-3 and V is TRBV12-3 or TRBV12-4; no clear D. Deletions cut 8 bases from V and 2 bases from J, with 11 bases between. The CDR3 is made up of 13 amino acids. CDR3 nucleotide sequence: TGTGCCAGCGGCCTCCCCCCCACAGATACGCAGTATTTT. Translation: CASGLPPTDTQYF.

The CDR3 protein is CASYPPSRNTEAFF. In DNA, the CDR3 is TGTGCCAGCTACCCACCAAGTAGGAACACTGAAGCTTTCTTT. V gene TRBV18 combines with J gene TRBJ1-1; D unresolved. Germline lookup yields CDR1 KGHSH and CDR2 LQKENI. V lost 7 bases to trimming and J lost 1 base, with 13 bases between them. This CDR3 has 14 amino acids.

The chain links TRBV13 to TRBJ2-3, with D possibly TRBD1 on 6 matching bases. Germline-derived CDR1 and CDR2 are PRHDT and FYEKMQ (reference sequence). V gave up 2 bases and J gave up 6 bases, with 9 bases separating them. CDR3 length: 13 amino acids. The CDR3 nucleotides read TGTGCCAGCAGCTTAAGGGGGAGCGATACGCAGTATTTT. Protein sequence: CASSLRGSDTQYF.

The chain links TRBV2 to TRBJ1-2; D is unresolved. The CDR3 is made up of 13 amino acids. CDR1 is SNHLY and CDR2 is FYNNEI in the germline V gene. Between the trimmed V and J ends, which lost 5 bases and 4 bases, there was a span of 11 bases. The CDR3 DNA sequence: TGTGCCAGCAGTTTCGGCACCAGCTATGGCTACACCTTC. Its protein product is CASSFGTSYGYTF.

This clone has more than one count but fewer than ten. V usage is TRBV12-3 or TRBV12-4 and J usage is TRBJ2-5; the match to TRBD1 covers 10 bases. This CDR3 is 13 amino acids long. With V trimmed by 8 bases and J by 4 bases, 4 bases remained unmatched. The CDR3 reads CASARDRGETQYF. CDR3 nucleotides: TGTGCCAGCGCTAGGGACAGGGGAGAGACCCAGTACTTC.

V is TRBV28 and J is TRBJ2-5, with a tentative D call TRBD1 (6 bases). The V and J ends lost 6 bases and 2 bases respectively, with 19 bases between them. CDR1 is MDHEN, CDR2 SYDVKM, per germline. The CDR3 runs 16 residues. For the CDR3, the DNA is TGTGCCAGCAGAGAAATCCTTCAGGGGACACAAGAGACCCAGTACTTC. Protein sequence: CASREILQGTQETQYF.

J is TRBJ2-3 and V is TRBV20-1; D call uncertain. Trimming stripped 1 base from V and 6 bases from J, with 5 bases between. Per the germline V gene, CDR1 is DFQATT and CDR2 is SNEGSKA (reference sequence). The CDR3 consists of 11 residues. CDR3 nucleotide sequence: TGCAGTGCTAGAGTATCCGATACGCAGTATTTT. This gives the protein CSARVSDTQYF.

Only one count was recorded for this clone. The chain couples TRBV5-5 to TRBJ2-2; D is uncertain. V was cut by 0 bases and J by 0 bases, with 6 bases left in between. The CDR3 is 15 residues long. CDR1 and CDR2 from the germline V gene are SGHKS and YYEKEE (reference sequence). Here the CDR3 reads CASSLDFSNTGELFF. For the CDR3, the DNA is TGTGCCAGCAGCTTGGACTTCTCGAACACCGGGGAGCTGTTTTTT.

CDR3 protein: CASSYSSGASTDTQYF. DNA for the CDR3: TGTGCCAGCAGTTACTCGAGCGGGGCTAGCACAGATACGCAGTATTTT. The chain is built from TRBV6-5 and TRBJ2-3; 7 bases agree with TRBD2. With V trimmed by 0 bases and J by 0 bases, 3 bases remained unmatched. Germline lookup yields CDR1 MNHEY and CDR2 SVGAGI. The CDR3 sequence is 16 residues long.

On this clone itself: Other DNA sequences from this sample encode an identical CDR3 as well. V gene TRBV2 combines with J gene TRBJ2-7; D is unresolved. The ends were cut back, 4 bases at V and 6 bases at J, with 4 bases in the middle. The germline gives CDR1 SNHLY, CDR2 FYNNEI. CDR3 size: 10 residues. CDR3 DNA sequence: TGTGCCAGCAGTGTCGGCGAGCAGTACTTC. Amino acids: CASSVGEQYF.

The V gene is TRBV5-1, the J gene TRBJ1-4; TRBD1 is a possible D gene (5 bases). Trimming pared 4 bases from V and 8 bases from J, leaving 15 bases between. Germline lookup yields CDR1 SGHRS and CDR2 YFSETQ. CDR3 length: 14 amino acids. The chain's CDR3 is CASSPGTELEKLFF. For the CDR3, the DNA is TGCGCCAGCAGCCCCGGGACGGAGTTAGAAAAACTGTTTTTT.

The CDR3 nucleotides read TGTGCAAGTCGCGTTAGAAAAGTGGGGGCCCGCTATGGCTACACCTTC. Its translation is CASRVRKVGARYGYTF. The rearrangement uses TRBV12-2 and TRBJ1-2; the table names TRBD1, a call not compared with the DNA. TRBV12-2 is given as a pseudogene. This CDR3 has 16 amino acids.

This clone was counted between two and nine times. The chain couples TRBV5-1 to TRBJ2-7; D is perhaps TRBD1 or TRBD2 (5 bases each). CDR3 length: 16 residues. The ends were cut back, 2 bases at V and 6 bases at J, with 21 bases in the middle. The germline V gene encodes CDR1 SGHRS and CDR2 YFSETQ. CDR3 region: CASSLTGRSSGGEQYF. The DNA for the CDR3 is TGCGCCAGCAGCTTAACAGGACGGTCTTCCGGAGGCGAGCAGTACTTC.

The chain is built from TRBV5-1 and TRBJ2-3; 9 bases agree with TRBD2. The CDR3 is 17 residues long. V was pared by 0 bases and J by 6 bases, with 11 bases of the junction left unmatched. Germline loops: CDR1 SGHRS, CDR2 YFSETQ. CDR3: CASSLGLLAGVGDTQYF. CDR3 coding DNA: TGCGCCAGCAGCTTGGGCCTACTAGCGGGCGTAGGCGATACGCAGTATTTT.

The chain carries TRBV21-1 and TRBJ2-5. TRBV21-1 is shown as a pseudogene. There are 13 residues in the CDR3. The DNA for the CDR3 is TGTGCCAGCAGCCCGGGACCCCAAGAGACCCAGTACTTC. It specifies CASSPGPQETQYF.

V usage is TRBV5-1 and J usage is TRBJ2-2; the match to TRBD1 covers 9 bases. The J segment lost 4 bases and the V segment lost 4 bases, leaving 5 bases of the junction unmatched. CDR1 is SGHRS and CDR2 is YFSETQ in the germline V gene. The CDR3 totals 15 residues. The CDR3 here is CASSTGQGVTGELFF. Written as DNA, the CDR3 is TGCGCCAGCAGCACGGGACAGGGCGTCACCGGGGAGCTGTTTTTT.

This clone occurred once. The genes are TRBV6-5 and TRBJ1-1; D is possibly TRBD1 (6 bases). The CDR3 sequence is 15 residues long. The germline V and J ends were trimmed by 6 bases and 1 base, with 15 bases remaining between them. Germline CDR1 is MNHEY and CDR2 is SVGAGI. The CDR3 protein is CASSLQGFTNTEAFF. In DNA form, the CDR3 reads TGTGCCAGCAGCCTACAGGGATTCACGAACACTGAAGCTTTCTTT.

The chain links TRBV2 to TRBJ2-2; 7 bases map to TRBD2. Trimming took 6 bases from V and 8 from J; bases not matched to a gene: 6. Germline V gene sequence: CDR1 SNHLY, CDR2 FYNNEI. CDR3 length: 13 residues. The chain's CDR3 is CASRRESGGELFF. Here the CDR3 DNA reads TGTGCCAGCAGGCGGGAGTCAGGAGGGGAGCTGTTTTTT.

This sequence joins TRBV5-4 and TRBJ2-2; TRBD1 matches at 7 bases. Per the germline V gene, CDR1 is SGHNT and CDR2 is YYREEE (reference sequence). The CDR3 runs to 17 residues. The J segment lost 4 bases and the V segment lost 5 bases, leaving 14 bases of the junction unmatched. CDR3 sequence (DNA): TGTGCCAGCAGGTCGAGAGGGGGCGCAGGGATCACCGGGGAGCTGTTTTTT. Its protein product is CASRSRGGAGITGELFF. The full variable domain, its missing parts supplied by reference TRBV5-4 and TRBJ2-2, is ETGVTQSPTHLIKTRGQQVTLRCSSQSGHNTVSWYQQALGQGPQFIFQYYREEENGRGNFPPRFSGLQFPNYSSELNVNALELDDSALYLCASRSRGGAGITGELFFGEGSRLTVL.

This clone showed up just a few times. The chain combines TRBV2 with TRBJ1-1; 7 bases line up with TRBD1. After removal of 6 bases from V and 1 base from J, the junction contained 8 bases not matched to a gene. CDR3 length: 15 residues. The germline CDR1 and CDR2 sequences are SNHLY and FYNNEI. The CDR3 DNA reads as TGTGCCAGCAGAGACAGGGTGTCGAGGAACACTGAAGCTTTCTTT. This sequence encodes CASRDRVSRNTEAFF.

The CDR3 DNA reads as TGTGCCAGCACTTTGGACAGAACATCCTCTGGAAACACCATATATTTT. The encoded protein is CASTLDRTSSGNTIYF. The V call is TRBV6-6, the J call TRBJ1-3; possible D gene TRBD1, 6 bases. The CDR3 consists of 16 residues. The germline CDR1 and CDR2 sequences are MNHNY and SVGAGI (reference sequence). The V and J ends lost 7 bases and 0 bases respectively, with 16 bases between them.

In its sample, this clone was seen a few times. The chain has TRBV28 and TRBJ1-1, with D uncertain. The germline gives CDR1 MDHEN, CDR2 SYDVKM. This CDR3 comprises 12 residues. The V and J ends lost 5 bases and 6 bases respectively, with 10 bases between them. CDR3 nucleotides: TGTGCCAGCAGTATCGGGATTTCTGAAGCTTTCTTT. This translates into CASSIGISEAFF.

To note about this clone: Other DNA sequences within the sample encode an identical CDR3. The gene calls are TRBV5-5 and TRBJ1-5; the match to TRBD1 covers 9 bases. The germline gives CDR1 SGHKS, CDR2 YYEKEE (reference sequence). After removal of 5 bases from V and 4 bases from J, the junction contained 7 bases not matched to a gene. The CDR3 has 15 amino acids. Written as DNA, the CDR3 is TGTGCCAGCAGTTGGGGACAGGGCGGGAATCAGCCCCAGCATTTT. As protein: CASSWGQGGNQPQHF.

This chain joins TRBV9 and TRBJ1-2; D unresolved. This CDR3 comprises 12 residues. Looked up from germline, CDR1 is SGDLS and CDR2 is YYNGEE. With 4 bases removed from V and 3 bases from J, the gap between germline ends came to 7 bases. CDR3 loop: CASSPGDYGYTF. The CDR3 DNA is TGTGCCAGCAGCCCCGGGGACTATGGCTACACCTTC.

The rearrangement links TRBV5-1 to TRBJ2-1; the match to TRBD2 covers 13 bases. Losses at the gene ends were 4 bases for V and 5 bases for J; bases not matched to a gene: 3. The germline V gene has CDR1 SGHRS and CDR2 YFSETQ. This CDR3 spans 15 amino acids. The CDR3, as DNA: TGCGCCAGCAGCGATGGACTAGCGGGGGACAATGAGCAGTTCTTC. Protein sequence: CASSDGLAGDNEQFF. The variable domain in full, completed from reference TRBV5-1 and TRBJ2-1, reads KAGVTQTPRYLIKTRGQQVTLSCSPISGHRSVSWYQQTPGQGLQFLFEYFSETQRNKGNFPGRFSGRQFSNSRSEMNVSTLELGDSALYLCASSDGLAGDNEQFFGPGTRLTVL.

J is TRBJ2-1 and V is TRBV6-1; the D gene could be TRBD1 or TRBD2 (6 bases each). The germline gives CDR1 MNHNS, CDR2 SASEGT. Trimming pared 4 bases from V and 1 base from J, leaving 14 bases between. The CDR3 totals 16 residues. The CDR3 region is CASSVVPGASYNEQFF. For the CDR3, the DNA is TGTGCCAGCAGTGTGGTTCCGGGGGCATCCTACAATGAGCAGTTCTTC.

CDR3 nucleotides: TGTGCCAGCGGAGAAGGGACAGGGGGAAACGAGCAGTACTTC. Protein product: CASGEGTGGNEQYF. The chain couples TRBV13 to TRBJ2-7, with TRBD1 matching over 11 bases. Unmatched junction bases numbered 8, after V lost 8 bases and J lost 5 bases. The CDR3 covers 14 residues. CDR1 and CDR2 (germline): PRHDT, FYEKMQ (reference sequence).

A remark on this clone: A single base separates this from a much larger clone, so it may be a read error. The V call is TRBV7-2, the J call TRBJ1-1; D gene ambiguous. Looked up from germline, CDR1 is SGHTA and CDR2 is FQGNSA. The germline V and J ends were trimmed by 1 base and 1 base, with 4 bases remaining between them. This CDR3 is 13 amino acids long. As DNA, the CDR3 is TGTGCCAGCAGCTTAGGGGCGAACACTGAAGCTTTCTTT. This codes for CASSLGANTEAFF.

The rearrangement uses TRBV6-5 and TRBJ2-4; D not certain. V lost 0 bases and J 7 bases, leaving 13 bases between the germline ends. CDR1 MNHEY and CDR2 SVGAGI come from the germline V gene. The CDR3 spans 15 residues. CDR3 protein: CASSYSAGSGNIQYF. CDR3 nucleotide sequence: TGTGCCAGCAGTTACTCTGCAGGATCCGGTAACATTCAGTACTTC.

V and J are TRBV10-3 and TRBJ2-7, with D perhaps TRBD1 or TRBD2 (5 bases each). The CDR3 totals 14 residues. V dropped 10 bases and J dropped 0 bases, with 16 bases sitting between them. The V gene's germline CDR1 is ENHRY and CDR2 SYGVKD. CDR3 DNA sequence: TGTGCCACCTTGATGAGGGGAAACTCCTACGAGCAGTACTTC. As protein: CATLMRGNSYEQYF.